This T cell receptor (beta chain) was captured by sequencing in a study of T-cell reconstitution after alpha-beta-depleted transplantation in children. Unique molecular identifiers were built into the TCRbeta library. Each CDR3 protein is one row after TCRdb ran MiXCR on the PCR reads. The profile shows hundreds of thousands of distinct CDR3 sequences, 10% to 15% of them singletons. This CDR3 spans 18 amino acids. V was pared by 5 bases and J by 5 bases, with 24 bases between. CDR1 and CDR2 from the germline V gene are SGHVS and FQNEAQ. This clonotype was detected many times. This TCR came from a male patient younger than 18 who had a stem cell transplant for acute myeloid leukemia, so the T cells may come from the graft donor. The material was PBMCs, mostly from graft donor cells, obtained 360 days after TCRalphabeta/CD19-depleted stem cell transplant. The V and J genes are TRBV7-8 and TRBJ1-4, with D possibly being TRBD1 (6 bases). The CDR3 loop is CASSRIPYPGQSNEKLFF. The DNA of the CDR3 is TGTGCCAGCAGCCGAATCCCATATCCGGGACAATCAAATGAAAAACTGTTTTTT.